This T cell receptor beta chain is from a study of T cells in tumors after PD-1 blockade. Germline-derived CDR1 and CDR2 are MNHEY and SVGEGT. With 0 bases clipped from V and 2 bases from J, the junction kept 9 bases outside the gene matches. This CDR3 is built from 18 residues. The table came from immunoSEQ multiplex PCR; TCRdb's copy has only in-frame clones and leaves some out. The sample includes about 63,000 clones, approximately 74% of them seen just once. The TCR comes from a human donor with basal cell carcinoma. The chain joins TRBV6-2 or TRBV6-3 to TRBJ1-5; 8 bases match TRBD1. The sample in question was PBMCs, obtained after anti-PD-1 treatment. CDR3 region: CASSYSPRGTGGNQPQHF. CDR3 nucleotide sequence: TGTGCCAGCAGTTACTCGCCCCGCGGGACAGGAGGCAATCAGCCCCAGCATTTT.